The 18 T cell receptor beta chains presented below share a single source sample, sequenced in a study of graft-versus-host responses after intestinal transplantation. The repertoire was sequenced with immunoSEQ multiplex PCR; TCRdb's copy has only in-frame clones and lacks some. The table lists some 66,000 clones, roughly 89% of them singletons. The starting material, graft tissue, was processed to release intraepithelial and lamina propria lymphocytes. The sequenced sample was ileum tissue, obtained around 350 days after transplant. Receptor source: a human patient who received an intestinal transplant, so some T cells may come from the graft donor.

V usage is TRBV7-9 and J usage is TRBJ2-1; 8 bases are shared with TRBD1. The CDR3 is 17 amino acids. The V gene end was trimmed by 1 base and the J gene end by 7 bases; junction bases not matched to a gene: 12. The V gene's germline CDR1 is SEHNR and CDR2 FQNEAQ (reference sequence). CDR3 coding DNA: TGTGCCAGCAGCTTAGAGGAAGGAGGGTACAGGGGGAATGAGCAGTTCTTC. Translation gives CASSLEEGGYRGNEQFF. Full variable domain (outside the CDR3, taken from reference TRBV7-9 and TRBJ2-1): DTGVSQNPRHKITKRGQNVTFRCDPISEHNRLYWYRQTLGQGPEFLTYFQNEAQLEKSRLLSDRFSAERPKGSFSTLEIQRTEQGDSAMYLCASSLEEGGYRGNEQFFGPGTRLTVL.

The rearrangement links TRBV28 to TRBJ2-7; 7 nucleotides align to TRBD2. In germline, CDR1 is MDHEN, CDR2 SYDVKM. The CDR3 consists of 15 residues. The V gene end was trimmed by 11 bases and the J gene end by 3 bases; junction bases not matched to a gene: 16. CDR3 DNA sequence: TGTGCCTGTAGGGCCGGGACTACAACAGTCTACGAGCAGTACTTC. It encodes CACRAGTTTVYEQYF.

The genes are TRBV11-1 and TRBJ2-7, with TRBD1 identical over 7 bases. With 11 bases clipped from V and 3 bases from J, the junction kept 13 bases outside the gene matches. Germline CDR1 and CDR2: SGHAT and FQDESV (reference sequence). The CDR3 has 14 amino acids. This CDR3 reads CARHPDRADYEQYF. The CDR3 nucleotides are TGTGCCCGCCACCCTGACAGGGCCGACTACGAGCAGTACTTC.

The chain uses TRBV4-1 and TRBJ2-5; 7 nucleotides match TRBD2. The CDR3 totals 15 residues. V shed 0 bases, J shed 1 base, and the junction held 2 bases outside the gene matches. CDR1 and CDR2 (germline): MGHRA, YSYEKL. CDR3 sequence: CASSQDWGGQETQYF. The CDR3 nucleotides are TGCGCCAGCAGCCAAGATTGGGGGGGCCAAGAGACCCAGTACTTC.

V gene TRBV28 combines with J gene TRBJ1-1; 7 bases agree with TRBD1. Germline values: CDR1 MDHEN, CDR2 SYDVKM. CDR3 length equals 19 residues. V trimming: 1 base; J trimming: 1 base; junction bases outside the gene matches: 15. This CDR3 reads CASSLYGWTGARGNTEAFF. In DNA form, the CDR3 reads TGTGCCAGCAGTTTATATGGTTGGACAGGTGCAAGGGGGAACACTGAAGCTTTCTTT.

This clone was recorded only once. J is TRBJ2-5 and V is TRBV5-1; TRBD2 is a possible D gene (5 bases). CDR3 length: 13 residues. The V and J ends lost 1 base and 11 bases respectively, with 15 bases between them. Per germline, CDR1 SGHRS and CDR2 YFSETQ. The CDR3 reads CASSLKARGEQYF. The CDR3 DNA reads as TGCGCCAGCAGCTTGAAGGCCCGGGGAGAGCAGTACTTC.

V and J are TRBV27 and TRBJ2-2; D is unresolved. This CDR3 is 15 amino acids long. CDR1 is MNHEY, CDR2 SMNVEV, per germline (reference sequence). V was cut by 3 bases and J by 4 bases, with 12 bases left in between. The CDR3 loop is CASSFPSRATGELFF. The DNA of the CDR3 is TGTGCCAGCAGTTTCCCATCCCGAGCCACCGGGGAGCTGTTTTTT.

The gene calls are TRBV7-6 and TRBJ1-6, with D unclear. V was clipped by 1 base and J by 7 bases, with 8 bases between them. The CDR3 covers 14 residues. CDR1 and CDR2 from the germline V gene are SGHVS and FNYEAQ. The CDR3 nucleotides are TGTGCCAGCAGCTTAGAATCAAGGAATTCACCCCTCCACTTT. Protein: CASSLESRNSPLHF.

The chain is built from TRBV7-9 and TRBJ2-1, with D possibly matching TRBD2 (7 bases). The germline V gene encodes CDR1 SEHNR and CDR2 FQNEAQ (reference sequence). CDR3 length: 14 residues. V was shortened by 4 bases and J by 7 bases, with 14 bases between the two germline ends. The CDR3 nucleotides read TGTGCCAGCAGCTGGGGGGGCCTGGGAAATGAGCAGTTCTTC. Translation gives CASSWGGLGNEQFF. Variable domain in full (rest from reference TRBV7-9 and TRBJ2-1): DTGVSQNPRHKITKRGQNVTFRCDPISEHNRLYWYRQTLGQGPEFLTYFQNEAQLEKSRLLSDRFSAERPKGSFSTLEIQRTEQGDSAMYLCASSWGGLGNEQFFGPGTRLTVL.

The CDR3 coding sequence is TGTGCCAGCAGAATCTCTGGGGCAGGGGGCTACAATGAGCAGTTCTTC. This encodes CASRISGAGGYNEQFF. V gene TRBV28 combines with J gene TRBJ2-1, with 7 bases lining up with TRBD1. Germline CDR1 reads MDHEN; CDR2 reads SYDVKM. The length of the CDR3 is 16 residues. V trimming: 6 bases; J trimming: 3 bases; junction bases outside the gene matches: 11.

The chain links TRBV7-2 to TRBJ2-2; 11 bases align to TRBD2. CDR3 size: 18 residues. Trimming cost V 2 bases and J 5 bases; bases outside gene matches: 10. Germline V gene lookup returns CDR1 SGHTA and CDR2 FQGNSA. CDR3 DNA: TGTGCCAGCAGCTTATTAGCATGGGGGACTAGCGGTACCGGGGAGCTGTTTTTT. Encoded protein: CASSLLAWGTSGTGELFF.

CDR3 loop: CASSLWREDEQFF. The CDR3 region has the DNA TGTGCCAGCAGCTTATGGCGGGAGGATGAGCAGTTCTTC. The chain couples TRBV7-3 to TRBJ2-1; 8 bases map to TRBD2. Germline lookup yields CDR1 SGHTA and CDR2 FQGTGA. This CDR3 region has 13 residues. The J segment lost 8 bases and the V segment lost 2 bases, leaving 2 bases of the junction unmatched.

This chain connects TRBV2 to TRBJ1-5, with TRBD1 matching 10 bases. CDR1 SNHLY and CDR2 FYNNEI come from the germline V gene. This CDR3 region has 14 residues. The V gene end was trimmed by 3 bases and the J gene end by 6 bases; junction bases not matched to a gene: 2. The CDR3 spells CASSEGQGFQPQHF. Here the CDR3 DNA reads TGTGCCAGCAGTGAGGGACAGGGGTTTCAGCCCCAGCATTTT.

The V and J genes are TRBV23-1 and TRBJ1-1; D not resolved. TRBV23-1 is an ORF; its function is uncertain. Trimming pared 0 bases from V and 0 bases from J, leaving 17 bases between. This CDR3 region has 18 residues. The CDR3, as DNA: TGCGCCAGCAGTCAATCGTTTGCGGGGAGGGCGTTGAACACTGAAGCTTTCTTT. Its translation is CASSQSFAGRALNTEAFF.

This rearrangement joins TRBV29-1 to TRBJ2-7, with 8 nucleotides matching TRBD2. Germline V CDR1 and CDR2: SQVTM, ANQGSEA. Trimming removed 6 bases from V and 5 bases from J; junction bases left unmatched: 9. This CDR3 comprises 13 residues. CDR3 loop: CSVNGRAGNEQYF. Here the CDR3 DNA reads TGCAGCGTGAACGGGAGGGCCGGGAACGAGCAGTACTTC.

J is TRBJ2-1 and V is TRBV5-5; TRBD1 is a possible D gene (5 bases). Trimming took off 5 bases at V and 6 bases at J, with 21 bases between the two ends. The germline V gene encodes CDR1 SGHKS and CDR2 YYEKEE (reference sequence). The CDR3 contains 16 residues. The CDR3 loop is CASRLFQGLRINEQFF. CDR3 DNA sequence: TGTGCCAGCAGACTCTTTCAGGGCCTGAGGATCAATGAGCAGTTCTTC.

V usage is TRBV9 and J usage is TRBJ1-1; D is unclear. V was shortened by 3 bases and J by 11 bases, with 14 bases between the two germline ends. Looked up from germline, CDR1 is SGDLS and CDR2 is YYNGEE. The CDR3 loop spans 12 amino acids. The DNA for the CDR3 is TGTGCCAGCAGCGGGGGAGACAATACGGCTTTCTTT. Its translation is CASSGGDNTAFF.

The chain uses TRBV6-5 and TRBJ1-1; D is undetermined. V shed 5 bases and J shed 1 base, with 11 bases lying between them. There are 14 residues in the CDR3. Germline V CDR1 and CDR2: MNHEY, SVGAGI. The CDR3 nucleotides read TGTGCCAGCAGTCCCTTTATCCAGAACACTGAAGCTTTCTTT. Its protein is CASSPFIQNTEAFF.